Following are 30 T cell receptor beta chains from one sample sequenced in a study of T cells in Graves' hyperthyroidism and ophthalmopathy. Amplification of TCR beta CDR3 regions used RNA as the template. The HTBI primer set drove a first-round RT-PCR of the TCR CDR3. TCRdb fed the multiplex PCR reads into MiXCR, producing one record per CDR3 protein. The sample includes about 210,000 distinct CDR3 sequences, 17% of them seen just once. Sequenced: blood. The receptors come from a man aged 50 to 59 with Graves' hyperthyroidism.

This clonotype was seen many times. The rearrangement joins TRBV5-1 to TRBJ2-1; 12 bases align to TRBD2. The CDR3 is 17 amino acids. The trim removed 4 bases at V and 4 bases at J, leaving 9 bases unmatched. Germline V lookup: CDR1 SGHRS, CDR2 YFSETQ. The DNA for the CDR3 is TGCGCCAGCAGCGGGGGGAGGACTAGCGGGGCATACAATGAGCAGTTCTTC. Translation gives CASSGGRTSGAYNEQFF. Using reference TRBV5-1 and TRBJ2-1 for the parts outside the CDR3, the full variable domain is KAGVTQTPRYLIKTRGQQVTLSCSPISGHRSVSWYQQTPGQGLQFLFEYFSETQRNKGNFPGRFSGRQFSNSRSEMNVSTLELGDSALYLCASSGGRTSGAYNEQFFGPGTRLTVL.

This clonotype was recorded at least ten times. Written as DNA, the CDR3 is TGTGCCAGCAGTGAAGCAATCCGGGGAGAGACCCAGTACTTC. This translates into CASSEAIRGETQYF. The chain is built from TRBV2 and TRBJ2-5; a possible D gene is TRBD2 (5 bases). CDR1 is SNHLY and CDR2 is FYNNEI in the germline V gene. The CDR3 consists of 14 residues. Trimming shortened V by 0 bases and J by 4 bases, and 9 bases separated the two germline ends.

In its sample, this clonotype was seen a few times. Since a much larger clone is just one base distant, this may be a read error. V usage is TRBV5-1 and J usage is TRBJ2-6, with D hard to call. The CDR3 extends over 17 amino acids. The germline CDR1 and CDR2 sequences are SGHRS and YFSETQ. The CDR3 is CAGSLEVSGSGANVLTF. CDR3 DNA: TGCGCCGGCAGCTTGGAAGTGTCAGGATCAGGGGCCAACGTCCTGACTTTC.

This clonotype was recorded at least ten times. The J gene is TRBJ2-1, the V gene TRBV6-2 or TRBV6-3; 10 bases fit TRBD2. Germline CDR1 and CDR2: MNHEY and SVGEGT. This CDR3 comprises 17 residues. The junction had 4 bases not matched to a gene; V was cut back by 2 bases and J by 0 bases. The CDR3 DNA reads TGTGCCAGCAGTTACCGTCCTAGCGGGAGCTCCTACAATGAGCAGTTCTTC. It yields the protein CASSYRPSGSSYNEQFF.

As for this clonotype: A much larger clonotype is one base distant, so this may be a read error. The chain combines TRBV30 with TRBJ2-3; D call uncertain. V lost 0 bases and J lost 14, with 18 bases in between. CDR3 length equals 13 residues. Germline CDR1 reads GTSNPN; CDR2 reads SVGIG (reference sequence). CDR3 nucleotides: TGTGCCTGGAGTGTAACCGGTGGGTTCAGCTCGTATTTT. The encoded protein is CAWSVTGGFSSYF.

This clonotype was observed at least ten times. This chain uses TRBV7-8 with TRBJ2-7; D perhaps matches TRBD2 (6 bases). This CDR3 is built from 15 residues. CDR1 is SGHVS, CDR2 FQNEAQ, per germline. Trimming shortened V by 5 bases and J by 3 bases, and 17 bases separated the two germline ends. The CDR3 region has the DNA TGTGCCAGCAGCCCAGGAGAGCGGGCCAGCTACGAGCAGTACTTC. Translation gives CASSPGERASYEQYF.

This clonotype has just a few counts. CDR3 sequence reads: CASSPGLAVYEQYF. CDR3 in DNA: TGTGCCAGCAGTCCGGGACTAGCGGTCTACGAGCAGTACTTC. The V gene is TRBV27, the J gene TRBJ2-7; 11 nucleotides match TRBD2. The CDR3 runs to 14 residues. V lost 5 bases and J lost 3; bases outside the gene matches: 3. Germline lookup yields CDR1 MNHEY and CDR2 SMNVEV (reference sequence).

This clonotype has a count of ten or more. The genes are TRBV7-2 and TRBJ2-1, with D maybe TRBD2 (5 bases). Trimming took 5 bases from V and 1 from J, leaving 12 bases between them. CDR1 SGHTA and CDR2 FQGNSA come from the germline V gene. The CDR3 contains 15 residues. The CDR3 sequence is CASSAQAGSYNEQFF. The CDR3 nucleotides are TGTGCCAGCAGCGCTCAGGCGGGTTCCTACAATGAGCAGTTCTTC.

This clonotype was seen many times. The rearrangement links TRBV2 to TRBJ2-7; 7 positions match TRBD2. V was clipped by 5 bases and J by 6 bases; unmatched bases: 13. Germline V lookup: CDR1 SNHLY, CDR2 FYNNEI. The CDR3 totals 15 residues. The CDR3 region is CASSSSSGDGLEQYF. CDR3 in DNA: TGTGCCAGCAGTTCCTCTAGCGGAGACGGGCTCGAGCAGTACTTC.

This clonotype has a count of ten or more. The chain recombines TRBV28 with TRBJ2-7; D is unresolved. Germline V gene lookup returns CDR1 MDHEN and CDR2 SYDVKM. V shed 1 base and J shed 7 bases, with 11 bases lying between them. The CDR3 is made up of 13 amino acids. This chain's CDR3 is CASSLLARPEQYF. CDR3 in DNA: TGTGCCAGCAGTTTATTGGCACGGCCGGAGCAGTACTTC.

This clonotype was found a few times. This sequence joins TRBV6-1 and TRBJ2-4; D is possibly TRBD1 (6 bases). CDR1 is MNHNS, CDR2 SASEGT, per germline. This CDR3 is built from 15 residues. V lost 5 bases and J lost 1, with 12 bases in between. The CDR3 coding sequence is TGTGCCAGCAGTCCCCGGACAGTGGCCAAAAACATTCAGTACTTC. Encoded protein: CASSPRTVAKNIQYF.

This clonotype was seen at least ten times. This sequence joins TRBV6-1 and TRBJ2-7; D not resolved. The CDR3 covers 14 residues. CDR1 is MNHNS and CDR2 is SASEGT in the germline V gene. The ends were cut back, 4 bases at V and 6 bases at J, with 16 bases in the middle. The CDR3 DNA sequence: TGTGCCAGCAGTGTTGAACCGAGCGCCGGCGAGCAGTACTTC. Amino acids: CASSVEPSAGEQYF.

This clonotype came up many times. The chain links TRBV11-2 to TRBJ1-2; no clear D. Trimming cost V 0 bases and J 8 bases, with 10 bases left between them. Germline values: CDR1 SGHAT, CDR2 FQNNGV. The CDR3 is 13 residues long. This chain's CDR3 is CASSLDRISGYTF. CDR3 sequence (DNA): TGTGCCAGCAGCTTAGACAGGATTAGCGGCTACACCTTC. The variable domain in full, completed from reference TRBV11-2 and TRBJ1-2, reads EAGVAQSPRYKIIEKRQSVAFWCNPISGHATLYWYQQILGQGPKLLIQFQNNGVVDDSQLPKDRFSAERLKGVDSTLKIQPAKLEDSAVYLCASSLDRISGYTFGSGTRLTVV.

The sample holds a few counts of this clonotype. Compared with germline, one end of the junction differs, possibly owing to a read error. V gene TRBV7-7 combines with J gene TRBJ2-5; D might be TRBD2 (5 bases). CDR1 is SSHAT and CDR2 is FNYEAQ in the germline V gene (reference sequence). The CDR3 spans 14 residues. CDR3 nucleotides: TGTGCTAGCAGCTTAGCGCCCGCGCAAGAGACCCAGTACTTC. Residues: CASSLAPAQETQYF.

This clonotype was counted ten times or more. The rearrangement joins TRBV28 to TRBJ2-2, with D unresolved. Trimming took off 1 base at V and 8 bases at J, with 2 bases between the two ends. CDR1 is MDHEN, CDR2 SYDVKM, per germline. This CDR3 has 11 residues. CDR3 coding DNA: TGTGCCAGCAGTTTATTAGGGGAGCTGTTTTTT. Its protein product is CASSLLGELFF.

The CDR3 region is CASSLGTSGRWVNEQFF. The CDR3 nucleotides are TGTGCCAGCAGCCTTGGGACTAGCGGGAGATGGGTTAATGAGCAGTTCTTC. The chain uses TRBV9 and TRBJ2-1; 14 bases align to TRBD2. This CDR3 has 17 residues. With 4 bases clipped from V and 7 bases from J, the junction kept 10 bases outside the gene matches. Germline lookup yields CDR1 SGDLS and CDR2 YYNGEE.

The sample holds many counts of this clonotype. This chain links TRBV4-2 with TRBJ1-2, with D perhaps TRBD1 (6 bases). The V gene lost 1 base and the J gene lost 5 bases, with 11 bases spanning the gap. There are 14 residues in the CDR3. The V gene's germline CDR1 is LGHNA and CDR2 YNFKEQ. The CDR3 sequence is CASSQVQGTYGYTF. CDR3 bases: TGTGCCAGCAGCCAAGTGCAGGGGACTTATGGCTACACCTTC.

This clonotype was recorded at least ten times. The chain employs TRBV7-9 and TRBJ2-1; 8 bases line up with TRBD2. J gave up 5 bases and V 5 bases, and 14 bases lay outside the gene matches. The CDR3 runs 17 residues. The germline gives CDR1 SEHNR, CDR2 FQNEAQ (reference sequence). CDR3 region: CASSPAGEGILNNEQFF. In DNA form, the CDR3 reads TGTGCCAGCAGCCCAGCGGGGGAGGGGATCTTGAACAATGAGCAGTTCTTC.

The V and J genes are TRBV7-2 and TRBJ2-3; TRBD1 matches 9 bases. The germline V gene encodes CDR1 SGHTA and CDR2 FQGNSA. The CDR3 consists of 16 residues. The V and J ends lost 4 bases and 4 bases, in that order; junction bases with no gene match: 9. The CDR3 spells CASSSRTGDVPDTQYF. The CDR3 coding sequence is TGTGCCAGCAGCTCCCGGACAGGGGACGTCCCAGATACGCAGTATTTT. Looking up the rest from reference TRBV7-2 and TRBJ2-3 gives the full variable domain: GAGVSQSPSNKVTEKGKDVELRCDPISGHTALYWYRQSLGQGLEFLIYFQGNSAPDKSGLPSDRFSAERTGGSVSTLTIQRTQQEDSAVYLCASSSRTGDVPDTQYFGPGTRLTVL.

The CDR3 nucleotides read TGTGCCAGCATCAGGTTTTTGGGCGGGAAAGAGACCCAGTACTTC. It specifies CASIRFLGGKETQYF. The rearrangement uses TRBV6-1 and TRBJ2-5, with D possibly TRBD2 on 6 matching bases. Germline V lookup: CDR1 MNHNS, CDR2 SASEGT. V dropped 7 bases and J dropped 3 bases, with 18 bases sitting between them. The CDR3 covers 15 residues.

In its sample, this clonotype was seen a few times. This rearrangement joins TRBV18 to TRBJ2-7, with TRBD1 matching over 9 bases. The CDR3 runs to 14 residues. V trimming: 3 bases; J trimming: 6 bases; junction bases outside the gene matches: 6. Per germline, CDR1 KGHSH and CDR2 LQKENI. Here the CDR3 DNA reads TGTGCCAGCTCACCTGGGGACAGGGTCAGCGAGCAGTACTTC. Translated: CASSPGDRVSEQYF.

This clonotype was found a few times. The CDR3 DNA is TGCGCCAGCAGCTCACTAGCGGGAGTTGTAGAGACCCAGTACTTC. It specifies CASSSLAGVVETQYF. This sequence joins TRBV5-1 and TRBJ2-5, with TRBD2 identical over 11 bases. The length of the CDR3 is 15 residues. The germline V gene encodes CDR1 SGHRS and CDR2 YFSETQ. The junction had 5 bases not matched to a gene; V was cut back by 3 bases and J by 4 bases.

This clonotype was observed at least ten times. This chain links TRBV7-3 with TRBJ2-1; D unclear. Trimming shortened V by 6 bases and J by 3 bases, and 18 bases separated the two germline ends. The CDR3 sequence is 16 residues long. CDR1 and CDR2 (germline): SGHTA, FQGTGA. As DNA, the CDR3 is TGTGCCAGCAGTTCCCTCCCCGGTACAGACTACAATGAGCAGTTCTTC. Its translation is CASSSLPGTDYNEQFF.

The V call is TRBV6-1, the J call TRBJ1-3; no definite D call. From germline, CDR1 is MNHNS and CDR2 SASEGT. The V and J ends lost 4 bases and 0 bases respectively, with 13 bases between them. This CDR3 region has 16 residues. In nucleotides, the CDR3 is TGTGCCAGCAGTGGCCGCTACAGTAGCTCTGGAAACACCATATATTTT. Its translation: CASSGRYSSSGNTIYF.

The CDR3 DNA sequence: TGTGCCAGCAGCCCTAGGCCGAACACTGAAGCTTTCTTT. Encoded protein: CASSPRPNTEAFF. The chain employs TRBV7-2 and TRBJ1-1; D gene ambiguous. Trimming pared 5 bases from V and 1 base from J, leaving 8 bases between. CDR1 is SGHTA, CDR2 FQGNSA, per germline. The length of the CDR3 is 13 residues. The full variable domain, with the rest looked up from reference TRBV7-2 and TRBJ1-1, is GAGVSQSPSNKVTEKGKDVELRCDPISGHTALYWYRQSLGQGLEFLIYFQGNSAPDKSGLPSDRFSAERTGGSVSTLTIQRTQQEDSAVYLCASSPRPNTEAFFGQGTRLTVV.

The chain combines TRBV19 with TRBJ1-5, with TRBD1 as a possible D gene (6 bases). From germline, CDR1 is LNHDA and CDR2 SQIVND (reference sequence). CDR3 size: 14 residues. Trimming pared 8 bases from V and 2 bases from J, leaving 13 bases between. CDR3 sequence reads: CASATRGRNQPQHF. CDR3 in DNA: TGTGCCAGTGCCACACGGGGGCGCAATCAGCCCCAGCATTTT.

This clonotype was counted a few times. The chain recombines TRBV5-6 with TRBJ1-3, with D possibly matching TRBD1 (6 bases). There are 14 residues in the CDR3. Trimming left V 1 base short and J 1 base short, with 6 bases between. The V gene's germline CDR1 is SGHDT and CDR2 YYEEEE. CDR3 sequence reads: CASSLTGSGNTIYF. CDR3 nucleotides: TGTGCCAGCAGCTTGACAGGGTCTGGAAACACCATATATTTT.

This clonotype was seen at least ten times. The chain combines TRBV7-3 with TRBJ2-3; the D gene is possibly TRBD2 (6 bases). V was clipped by 2 bases and J by 3 bases, with 15 bases between them. From germline, CDR1 is SGHTA and CDR2 FQGTGA. This CDR3 is 16 amino acids long. Written as DNA, the CDR3 is TGTGCCAGCAGCTTATCCCCGGGAGCAGGAACAGATACGCAGTATTTT. It codes for CASSLSPGAGTDTQYF.

This clonotype occurred many times. The rearrangement uses TRBV18 and TRBJ2-1, with a tentative D call TRBD1 (5 bases). The V end was cut by 6 bases, the J end by 4 bases, with 16 bases between. The CDR3 consists of 15 residues. The germline V gene has CDR1 KGHSH and CDR2 LQKENI. CDR3 amino acids: CASSPQTRVYNEQFF. The CDR3 DNA reads as TGTGCCAGCTCGCCGCAAACCAGGGTGTACAATGAGCAGTTCTTC.

There are many counts of this clonotype. The chain recombines TRBV2 with TRBJ1-4; 7 bases are shared with TRBD1. Unmatched junction bases numbered 8, after V lost 8 bases and J lost 5 bases. There are 14 residues in the CDR3. Germline V gene lookup returns CDR1 SNHLY and CDR2 FYNNEI. CDR3 sequence: CASVDGQVNEKLFF. The CDR3 region has the DNA TGTGCCAGCGTGGATGGACAGGTCAATGAAAAACTGTTTTTT.